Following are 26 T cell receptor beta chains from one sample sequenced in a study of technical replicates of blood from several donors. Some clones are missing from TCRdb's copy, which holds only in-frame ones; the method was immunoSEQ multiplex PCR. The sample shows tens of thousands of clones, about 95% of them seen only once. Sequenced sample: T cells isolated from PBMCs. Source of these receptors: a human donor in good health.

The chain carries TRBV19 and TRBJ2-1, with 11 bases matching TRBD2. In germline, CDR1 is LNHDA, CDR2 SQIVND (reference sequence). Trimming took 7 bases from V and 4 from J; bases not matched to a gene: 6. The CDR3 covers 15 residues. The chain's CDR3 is CASTAGLAAYNEQFF. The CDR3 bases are TGTGCCAGTACCGCGGGACTAGCGGCATACAATGAGCAGTTCTTC.

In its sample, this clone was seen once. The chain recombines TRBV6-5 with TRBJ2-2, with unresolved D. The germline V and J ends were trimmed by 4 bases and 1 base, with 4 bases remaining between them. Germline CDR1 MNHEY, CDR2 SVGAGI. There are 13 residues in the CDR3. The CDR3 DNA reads TGTGCCAGCAGTTTCTGGAACACCGGGGAGCTGTTTTTT. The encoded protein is CASSFWNTGELFF.

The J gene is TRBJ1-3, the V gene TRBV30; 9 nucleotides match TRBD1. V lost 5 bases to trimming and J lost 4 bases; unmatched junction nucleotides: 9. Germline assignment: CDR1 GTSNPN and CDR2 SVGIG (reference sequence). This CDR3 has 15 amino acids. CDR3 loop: CAWSTGTGPGNTIYF. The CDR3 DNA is TGTGCCTGGTCGACCGGGACAGGGCCGGGAAACACCATATATTTT.

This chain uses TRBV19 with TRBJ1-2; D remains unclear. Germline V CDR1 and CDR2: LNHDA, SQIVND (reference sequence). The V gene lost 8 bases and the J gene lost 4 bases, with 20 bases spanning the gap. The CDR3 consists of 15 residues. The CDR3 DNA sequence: TGTGCCAGTCGAGGATGGGAGAACACCCCCTATGGCTACACCTTC. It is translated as CASRGWENTPYGYTF. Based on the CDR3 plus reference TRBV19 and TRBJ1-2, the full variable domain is DGGITQSPKYLFRKEGQNVTLSCEQNLNHDAMYWYRQDPGQGLRLIYYSQIVNDFQKGDIAEGYSVSREKKESFPLTVTSAQKNPTAFYLCASRGWENTPYGYTFGSGTRLTVV.

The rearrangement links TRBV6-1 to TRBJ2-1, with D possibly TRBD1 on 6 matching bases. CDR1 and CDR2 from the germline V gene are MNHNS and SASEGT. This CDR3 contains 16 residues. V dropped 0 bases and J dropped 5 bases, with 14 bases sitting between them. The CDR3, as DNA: TGTGCCAGCAGTGAAGCAACCGGGACATACAACAATGAGCAGTTCTTC. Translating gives CASSEATGTYNNEQFF.

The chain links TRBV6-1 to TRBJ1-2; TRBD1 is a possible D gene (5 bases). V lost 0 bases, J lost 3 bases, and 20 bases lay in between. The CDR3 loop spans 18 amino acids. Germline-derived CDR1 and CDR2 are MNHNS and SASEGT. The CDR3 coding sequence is TGTGCCAGCAGTGAAGCCCGCCGAAGGCAGGGATCCGACTATGGCTACACCTTC. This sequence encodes CASSEARRRQGSDYGYTF.

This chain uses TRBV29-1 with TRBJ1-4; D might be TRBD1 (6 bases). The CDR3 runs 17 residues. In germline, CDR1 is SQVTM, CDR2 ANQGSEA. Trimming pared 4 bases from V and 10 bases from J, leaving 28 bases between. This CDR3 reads CSVGGGNGGANQGKLFF. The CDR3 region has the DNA TGCAGCGTTGGAGGGGGGAACGGGGGGGCGAATCAAGGAAAACTGTTTTTT. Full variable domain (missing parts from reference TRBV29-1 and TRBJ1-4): SAVISQKPSRDICQRGTSLTIQCQVDSQVTMMFWYRQQPGQSLTLIATANQGSEATYESGFVIDKFPISRPNLTFSTLTVSNMSPEDSSIYLCSVGGGNGGANQGKLFFGSGTQLSVL.

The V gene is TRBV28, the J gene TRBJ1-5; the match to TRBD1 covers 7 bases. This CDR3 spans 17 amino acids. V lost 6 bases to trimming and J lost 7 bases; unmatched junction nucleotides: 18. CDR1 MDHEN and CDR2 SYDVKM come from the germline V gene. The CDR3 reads CASSYDDDRARRQPQHF. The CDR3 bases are TGTGCCAGCAGCTATGATGATGACAGGGCGAGGAGGCAGCCCCAGCATTTT.

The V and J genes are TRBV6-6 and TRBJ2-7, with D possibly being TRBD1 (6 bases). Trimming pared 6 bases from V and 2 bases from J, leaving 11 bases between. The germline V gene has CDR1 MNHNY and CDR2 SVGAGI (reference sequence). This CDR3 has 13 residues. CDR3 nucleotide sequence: TGTGCCAGCAGAAGACAGGAGCCCTACGAGCAGTACTTC. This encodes CASRRQEPYEQYF.

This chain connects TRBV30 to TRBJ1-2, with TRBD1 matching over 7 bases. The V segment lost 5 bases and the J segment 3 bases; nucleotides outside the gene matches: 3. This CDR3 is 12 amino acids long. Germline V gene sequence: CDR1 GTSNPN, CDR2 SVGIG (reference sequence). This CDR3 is CAWLGQYYGYTF. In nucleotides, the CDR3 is TGTGCCTGGCTGGGACAGTACTATGGCTACACCTTC.

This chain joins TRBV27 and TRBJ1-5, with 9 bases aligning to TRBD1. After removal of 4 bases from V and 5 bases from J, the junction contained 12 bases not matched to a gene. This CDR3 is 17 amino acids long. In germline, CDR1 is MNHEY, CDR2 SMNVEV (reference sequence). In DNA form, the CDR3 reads TGTGCCAGCAGTTCCAGAGCCTTCGACAGGGGGTATCAGCCCCAGCATTTT. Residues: CASSSRAFDRGYQPQHF.

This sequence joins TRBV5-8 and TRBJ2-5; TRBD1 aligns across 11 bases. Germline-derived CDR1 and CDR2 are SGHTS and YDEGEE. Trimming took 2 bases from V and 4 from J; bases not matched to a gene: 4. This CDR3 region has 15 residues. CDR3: CASSFGTGGSETQYF. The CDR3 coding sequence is TGTGCCAGCAGCTTTGGGACAGGGGGGTCAGAGACCCAGTACTTC.

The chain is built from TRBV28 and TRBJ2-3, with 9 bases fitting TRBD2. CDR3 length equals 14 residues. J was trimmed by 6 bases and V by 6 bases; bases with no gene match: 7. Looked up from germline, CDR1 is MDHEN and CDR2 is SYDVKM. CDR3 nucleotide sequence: TGTGCCAGCAGAAAGGCGGGAGGGCGGGATACGCAGTATTTT. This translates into CASRKAGGRDTQYF.

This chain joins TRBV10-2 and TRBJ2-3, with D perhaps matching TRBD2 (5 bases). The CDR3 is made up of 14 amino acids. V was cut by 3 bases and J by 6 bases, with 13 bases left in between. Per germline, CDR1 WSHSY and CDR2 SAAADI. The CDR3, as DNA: TGCGCCAGCAGTGACTCGGGATCCGGGGATACGCAGTATTTT. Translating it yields CASSDSGSGDTQYF.

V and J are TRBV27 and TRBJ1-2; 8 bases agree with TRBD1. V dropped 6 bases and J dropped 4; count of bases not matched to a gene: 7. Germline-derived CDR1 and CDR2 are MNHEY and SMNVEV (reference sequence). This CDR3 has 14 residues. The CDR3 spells CASSLGTGPYGYTF. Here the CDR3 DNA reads TGTGCCAGCAGCCTTGGGACAGGACCCTATGGCTACACCTTC.

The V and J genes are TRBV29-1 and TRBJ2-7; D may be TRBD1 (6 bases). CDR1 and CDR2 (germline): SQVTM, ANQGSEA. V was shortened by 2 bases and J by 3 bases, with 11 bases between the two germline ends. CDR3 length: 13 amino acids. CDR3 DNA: TGCAGCGTTGAATGGACAGAAAACTACGAGCAGTACTTC. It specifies CSVEWTENYEQYF.

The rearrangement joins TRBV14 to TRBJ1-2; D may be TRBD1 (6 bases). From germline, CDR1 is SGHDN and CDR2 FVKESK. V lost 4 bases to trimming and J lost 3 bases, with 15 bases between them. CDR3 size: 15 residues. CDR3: CASSPQGLSYYGYTF. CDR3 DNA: TGTGCCAGCAGCCCCCAGGGGCTCTCTTACTATGGCTACACCTTC.

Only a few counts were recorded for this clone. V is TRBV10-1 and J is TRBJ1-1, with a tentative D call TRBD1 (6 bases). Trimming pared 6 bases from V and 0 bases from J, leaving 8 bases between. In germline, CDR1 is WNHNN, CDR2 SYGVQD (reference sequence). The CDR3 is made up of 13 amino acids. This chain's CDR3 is CASRDRVNTEAFF. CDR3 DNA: TGCGCCAGCAGGGACAGAGTGAACACTGAAGCTTTCTTT.

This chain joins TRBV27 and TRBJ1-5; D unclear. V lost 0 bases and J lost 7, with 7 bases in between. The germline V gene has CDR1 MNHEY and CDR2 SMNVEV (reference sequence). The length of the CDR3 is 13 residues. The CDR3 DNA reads TGTGCCAGCAGTTTATCCGACGGGCAGCCCCAGCATTTT. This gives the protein CASSLSDGQPQHF.

The CDR3 nucleotides are TGTGCCAGCAGCCAAGCTCGACAGGATCAGTTCTTC. It specifies CASSQARQDQFF. The gene calls are TRBV7-9 and TRBJ2-1; perhaps TRBD1 as D (6 bases). The germline gives CDR1 SEHNR, CDR2 FQNEAQ (reference sequence). CDR3 length equals 12 residues. V was clipped by 5 bases and J by 13 bases, with 15 bases between them.

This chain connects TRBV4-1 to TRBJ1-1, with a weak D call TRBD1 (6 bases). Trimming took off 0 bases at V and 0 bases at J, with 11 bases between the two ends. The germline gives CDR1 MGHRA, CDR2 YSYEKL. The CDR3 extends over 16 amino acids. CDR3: CASSQDPRTVNTEAFF. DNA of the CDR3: TGCGCCAGCAGCCAAGACCCGCGGACAGTGAACACTGAAGCTTTCTTT.

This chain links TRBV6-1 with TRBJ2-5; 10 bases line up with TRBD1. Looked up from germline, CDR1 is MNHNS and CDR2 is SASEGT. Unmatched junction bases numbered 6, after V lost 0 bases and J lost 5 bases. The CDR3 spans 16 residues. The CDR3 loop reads CASSEADRGLVETQYF. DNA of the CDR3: TGTGCCAGCAGTGAAGCAGACAGGGGGCTTGTGGAGACCCAGTACTTC.

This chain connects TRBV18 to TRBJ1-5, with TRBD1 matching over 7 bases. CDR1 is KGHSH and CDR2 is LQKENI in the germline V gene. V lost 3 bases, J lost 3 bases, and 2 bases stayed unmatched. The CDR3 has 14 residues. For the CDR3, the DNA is TGTGCCAGCTCACCGGGGACAGCCAATCAGCCCCAGCATTTT. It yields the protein CASSPGTANQPQHF.

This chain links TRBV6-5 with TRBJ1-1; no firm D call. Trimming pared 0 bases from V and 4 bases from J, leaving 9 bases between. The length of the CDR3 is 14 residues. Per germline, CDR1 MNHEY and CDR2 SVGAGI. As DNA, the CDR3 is TGTGCCAGCAGTTACTCTTTATTCGGCACTGAAGCTTTCTTT. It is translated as CASSYSLFGTEAFF.

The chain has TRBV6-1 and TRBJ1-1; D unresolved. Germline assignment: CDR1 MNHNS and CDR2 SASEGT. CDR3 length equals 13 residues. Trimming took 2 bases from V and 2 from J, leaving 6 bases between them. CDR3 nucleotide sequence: TGTGCCAGCAGTGAACATCTAAACACTGAAGCTTTCTTT. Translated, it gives CASSEHLNTEAFF.

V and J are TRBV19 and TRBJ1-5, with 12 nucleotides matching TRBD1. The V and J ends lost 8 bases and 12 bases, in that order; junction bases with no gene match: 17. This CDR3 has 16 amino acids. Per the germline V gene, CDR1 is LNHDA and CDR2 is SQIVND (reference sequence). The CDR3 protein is CASGQKRLGQGAHQHF. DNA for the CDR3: TGTGCCAGTGGGCAGAAACGGCTGGGACAGGGGGCCCACCAGCATTTT.